This is a list of T cell receptor beta chains from one sample in a study of cytomegalovirus exposure and HLA in healthy donors. Sequenced by immunoSEQ multiplex PCR; TCRdb stores in-frame clones only, minus some. The profile shows roughly 160,000 clones, less than 80% of them singletons. Sequencing was carried out using PBMCs. These receptors were obtained from a man aged 35 to 55 in good health and CMV-seronegative. CDR3s include the opening cysteine and the closing phenylalanine or tryptophan. Fields, in order: D gene, clone size, V gene, J gene, CDR3 DNA, CDR3 protein. The D gene is left open where the match is weak. Only part of the rows carry a size: once, few, many, or a class if the clone is expanded.

D: .; size: .; V: TRBV30; J: TRBJ1-6; DNA: TGTGCCTGGGGTTGGCCCGGACAGTTCAATTCACCCCTCCACTTT; CDR3: CAWGWPGQFNSPLHF
D: .; size: .; V: TRBV6-1; J: TRBJ2-5; DNA: TGTGCCAGCAGAGCGGTTGGGGGGGGCCCAGAGACCCAGTACTTC; CDR3: CASRAVGGGPETQYF
D: .; size: .; V: TRBV28; J: TRBJ1-2; DNA: TGTGCCAGCAGTGGGGAGGGCCCTCCTTATGGCTACACCTTC; CDR3: CASSGEGPPYGYTF
D: .; size: .; V: TRBV11-3; J: TRBJ2-3; DNA: TGTGCCAGCAGCCCAGGACAACGGGATACGCAGTATTTT; CDR3: CASSPGQRDTQYF
D: .; size: .; V: TRBV5-8; J: TRBJ2-5; DNA: TGTGCCAGCAGCTTACAGGTCTTAGAGACCCAGTACTTC; CDR3: CASSLQVLETQYF
D: .; size: .; V: TRBV5-6; J: TRBJ2-3; DNA: TGTGCCAGCAGCTTGGGTGCCAGGGAGGGCACAGATACGCAGTATTTT; CDR3: CASSLGAREGTDTQYF
D: .; size: .; V: TRBV12-5; J: TRBJ2-4; DNA: TGTGCTAGTGGTTTGGACATTGCCAAAAACATTCAGTACTTC; CDR3: CASGLDIAKNIQYF
D: TRBD1; size: .; V: TRBV2; J: TRBJ1-5; DNA: TGTGCCAGCAGAGACAGGGTTAGCAATCAGCCCCAGCATTTT; CDR3: CASRDRVSNQPQHF
D: .; size: .; V: TRBV18; J: TRBJ1-2; DNA: TGTGCCAGCTCACACCCGGACAGAGACTATGGCTACACCTTC; CDR3: CASSHPDRDYGYTF
D: TRBD2; size: .; V: TRBV11-2; J: TRBJ2-7; DNA: TGTGCCAGCAGTCGCAGCACTAGCGGGGCTTACTACGAGCAGTACTTC; CDR3: CASSRSTSGAYYEQYF
D: TRBD1; size: .; V: TRBV11-3; J: TRBJ1-4; DNA: TGTGCCAGCAGCCAGACAGGGGGAGAACGTAATGAAAAACTGTTTTTT; CDR3: CASSQTGGERNEKLFF
D: TRBD1; size: few; V: TRBV5-1; J: TRBJ2-3; DNA: TGCGCCAGCAGTACTAGACAGGGGAGCACAGATACGCAGTATTTT; CDR3: CASSTRQGSTDTQYF
D: TRBD1; size: once; V: TRBV19; J: TRBJ2-3; DNA: TGTGCCAGTAGTGGGGACAGAGGGGATACGCAGTATTTT; CDR3: CASSGDRGDTQYF
D: TRBD2; size: .; V: TRBV6-6; J: TRBJ2-3; DNA: TGTGCCAGCATCATAGCGGGGGGGGGCGATACGCAGTATTTT; CDR3: CASIIAGGGDTQYF
D: .; size: many; V: TRBV10-2; J: TRBJ1-6; DNA: TGCGCCAGCAGTGAGCCGGGGAGTGCCCATAGGCCTAATTCACCCCTCCACTTT; CDR3: CASSEPGSAHRPNSPLHF
D: .; size: .; V: TRBV6-5; J: TRBJ2-3; DNA: TGTGCCAGCAGACCCGACTACACTAGCACAGATACGCAGTATTTT; CDR3: CASRPDYTSTDTQYF
D: .; size: .; V: TRBV6-5; J: TRBJ2-5; DNA: TGTGCCAGCAGTTACTCCAACCGGGGGGCCGAGACCCAGTACTTC; CDR3: CASSYSNRGAETQYF
D: TRBD2; size: .; V: TRBV18; J: TRBJ2-7; DNA: TGTGCCAGCTCGCCGACTAGCGGGGGACACTACGAGCAGTACTTC; CDR3: CASSPTSGGHYEQYF
D: TRBD1; size: once; V: TRBV30; J: TRBJ1-1; DNA: TGTGCCTGGAGTGTAGGTTTTAGGGGGCACGAAGCTTTCTTT; CDR3: CAWSVGFRGHEAFF
D: .; size: few; V: TRBV15; J: TRBJ2-5; DNA: TGTGCCACCAGCAGGGGAGCATTTCAAGAGACCCAGTACTTC; CDR3: CATSRGAFQETQYF
D: .; size: .; V: TRBV7-9; J: TRBJ1-2; DNA: TGTGCCAGCAGCTTGGAGCTCAGGGGCGGGGGCTACACCTTC; CDR3: CASSLELRGGGYTF
D: TRBD1; size: .; V: TRBV11-2; J: TRBJ1-2; DNA: TGTGCCAGCAGCTTATTACAGGGGGCAGATGGCTACACCTTC; CDR3: CASSLLQGADGYTF
D: TRBD1; size: .; V: TRBV11-2; J: TRBJ2-2; DNA: TGTGCCAGCAGCCGGTACGGGACAGGGGGAAACACCGGGGAGCTGTTTTTT; CDR3: CASSRYGTGGNTGELFF
D: .; size: .; V: TRBV4-3; J: TRBJ2-1; DNA: TGCGCCAGCAGCCAAGAAACGCAGGGTCGAATCGGGAATGAGCAGTTCTTC; CDR3: CASSQETQGRIGNEQFF
D: .; size: .; V: TRBV27; J: TRBJ1-6; DNA: TGTGCCAGCAGTCTCACCGGGACATCGCGACCCCTCCACTTT; CDR3: CASSLTGTSRPLHF
D: TRBD1; size: .; V: TRBV19; J: TRBJ1-5; DNA: TGTGCCAGTGACACAGGGGCGAGCAATCAGCCCCAGCATTTT; CDR3: CASDTGASNQPQHF
D: .; size: .; V: TRBV6-6; J: TRBJ2-1; DNA: TGTGCCAGCAGTTACTCGGCCAATGAGCAGTTCTTC; CDR3: CASSYSANEQFF
D: .; size: .; V: TRBV7-2; J: TRBJ2-5; DNA: TGTGCCAGCAGCCTCCAGGGGGCGGGGGAGGAGACCCAGTACTTC; CDR3: CASSLQGAGEETQYF
D: TRBD1; size: .; V: TRBV30; J: TRBJ2-5; DNA: TGTGCCTGGAGTGTAGGGGGCGCTCAAGAGACCCAGTACTTC; CDR3: CAWSVGGAQETQYF
D: .; size: few; V: TRBV6-1; J: TRBJ1-1; DNA: TGTGCCAGCAGTGTAGGAGGTCATGAAGCTTTCTTT; CDR3: CASSVGGHEAFF
D: .; size: .; V: TRBV10-3; J: TRBJ1-1; DNA: TGTGCCATCAAAAAGGTCCAGGGTTGGGACACTGAAGCTTTCTTT; CDR3: CAIKKVQGWDTEAFF
D: .; size: few; V: TRBV5-1; J: TRBJ2-5; DNA: TGCGCCAGCAGCTTAAACGTTCAGGAGACCCAGTACTTC; CDR3: CASSLNVQETQYF
D: .; size: .; V: TRBV5-1; J: TRBJ2-2; DNA: TGCGCCACCACTACCTTCTCGGGGGACACCGGGGAGCTGTTTTTT; CDR3: CATTTFSGDTGELFF
D: TRBD2; size: .; V: TRBV29-1; J: TRBJ2-3; DNA: TGCAGCGTTGTTGATAGCGGGGTAAATACGCAGTATTTT; CDR3: CSVVDSGVNTQYF
D: .; size: few; V: TRBV11-3; J: TRBJ2-2; DNA: TGTGCCAGCAGCCCTAGGAACACCGGGGAGCTGTTTTTT; CDR3: CASSPRNTGELFF
D: .; size: .; V: TRBV28; J: TRBJ2-1; DNA: TGTGCCAGCAGTTCAGCCAGGGGCTACAATGAGCAGTTCTTC; CDR3: CASSSARGYNEQFF
D: .; size: .; V: TRBV27; J: TRBJ1-2; DNA: TGTGCCAGCAGTTTGGGAGGGTATGACTATGGCTACACCTTC; CDR3: CASSLGGYDYGYTF
D: .; size: .; V: TRBV5-1; J: TRBJ2-3; DNA: TGCGCCAGCAGCTATTCCGGGGATACGCAGTATTTT; CDR3: CASSYSGDTQYF
D: .; size: few; V: TRBV4-1; J: TRBJ1-1; DNA: TGCGCCAGCAGCCCAAGATGGCGGGACACTGAAGCTTTCTTT; CDR3: CASSPRWRDTEAFF
D: TRBD2; size: .; V: TRBV30; J: TRBJ2-3; DNA: TGTGCCTGGAGTGTAGGGACTAGCGGGGGTGGAGATACGCAGTATTTT; CDR3: CAWSVGTSGGGDTQYF
D: .; size: .; V: TRBV5-1; J: TRBJ1-2; DNA: TGCGCCAGCACCCTGACAGTCGGTAACTATGGCTACACCTTC; CDR3: CASTLTVGNYGYTF
D: .; size: .; V: TRBV2; J: TRBJ2-7; DNA: TGTGCCAGCACCCCTCGACAGCTCCTCTCCTACGAGCAGTACTTC; CDR3: CASTPRQLLSYEQYF
D: TRBD1; size: .; V: TRBV6-1; J: TRBJ1-2; DNA: TGTGCCAGCAGTGAACAGGGGGCTGGGTCTTACTATGGCTACACCTTC; CDR3: CASSEQGAGSYYGYTF
D: TRBD1; size: .; V: TRBV2; J: TRBJ1-6; DNA: TGTGCCAGCAGTGTCCAGGGGGCATCGTATAATTCACCCCTCCACTTT; CDR3: CASSVQGASYNSPLHF
D: TRBD2; size: .; V: TRBV7-9; J: TRBJ2-3; DNA: TGTTCCAGCAGCTTAGCAGCGGGAGGAGAGGATACGCAGTATTTT; CDR3: CSSSLAAGGEDTQYF
D: .; size: .; V: TRBV5-1; J: TRBJ1-4; DNA: TGCGCCAGCAGAGTAGCACAGGAGACCGGGGAAAAACTGTTTTTT; CDR3: CASRVAQETGEKLFF
D: TRBD1; size: .; V: TRBV11-2; J: TRBJ1-2; DNA: TGTGCCAGCAGCTCCCTTACCCGACAGGGGGCTGGCTACACCTTC; CDR3: CASSSLTRQGAGYTF
D: .; size: .; V: TRBV27; J: TRBJ2-2; DNA: TGTGCCAGCAGTTTTCGAGGGGGAAACACCGGGGAGCTGTTTTTT; CDR3: CASSFRGGNTGELFF
D: .; size: .; V: TRBV27; J: TRBJ1-1; DNA: TGTGCCAGCAGTTCAGGGTGGGTTCCTGAAGCTTTCTTT; CDR3: CASSSGWVPEAFF